This TCR beta chain comes out of a study of T cells after yellow fever vaccination. Study-wide findings and caveats: After the booster, around 95% of CD4 and more than 75% of CD8 primary-response clones were re-detected. Contaminating bulk clonotypes could be abundant in FACS-sorted repertoires. Though weaker, the secondary response peaked faster, on day 5 versus 15.

V was trimmed by 0 bases and J by 3 bases, leaving 3 bases between them. This CDR3 is 12 amino acids long. CDR1 MNHEY and CDR2 SVGEGT come from the germline V gene. Making TCR cDNA involved 5'RACE template switching, which added UMIs and a universal primer site. From the 5' RACE reads, TCRdb called clonotypes with MiXCR, one entry per CDR3 protein. The sample lists about 260,000 distinct CDR3 sequences, about an eighth occurring once. For this clonotype: As yet, its antigen is unknown.

The V call is TRBV6-2 or TRBV6-3, the J call TRBJ2-7; D is unclear. This TCR came from a man aged 25 to 45 who received the YFV17D yellow fever vaccine. The sample consisted of CD4+ T cells sorted from PBMCs, taken 45 days after the yellow fever booster vaccination. The CDR3 DNA sequence: TGTGCCAGCAGTTACTCTTACTACGAGCAGTACTTC. Translation gives CASSYSYYEQYF.